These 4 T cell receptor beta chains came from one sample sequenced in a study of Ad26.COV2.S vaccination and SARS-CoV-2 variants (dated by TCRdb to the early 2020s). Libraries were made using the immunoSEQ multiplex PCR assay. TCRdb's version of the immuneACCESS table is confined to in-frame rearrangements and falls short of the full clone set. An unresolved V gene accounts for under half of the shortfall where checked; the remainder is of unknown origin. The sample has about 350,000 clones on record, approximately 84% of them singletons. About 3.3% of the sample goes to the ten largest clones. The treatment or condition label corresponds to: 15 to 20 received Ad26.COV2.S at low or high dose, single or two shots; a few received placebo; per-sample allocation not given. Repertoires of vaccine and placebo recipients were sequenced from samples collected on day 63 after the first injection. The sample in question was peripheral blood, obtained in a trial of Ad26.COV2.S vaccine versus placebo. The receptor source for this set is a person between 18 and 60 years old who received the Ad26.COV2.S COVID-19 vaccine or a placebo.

CDR3 nucleotides: TGTGCCACCAGCAGGTGGACAGGGGGTAGCCGCAATCAGCCCCAGCATTTT. Residues: CATSRWTGGSRNQPQHF. The genes are TRBV15 and TRBJ1-5; 10 bases line up with TRBD1. CDR3 length: 17 residues. V lost 3 bases and J lost 2; bases outside the gene matches: 7. Germline CDR1 and CDR2: LNHNV and YYDKDF (reference sequence).

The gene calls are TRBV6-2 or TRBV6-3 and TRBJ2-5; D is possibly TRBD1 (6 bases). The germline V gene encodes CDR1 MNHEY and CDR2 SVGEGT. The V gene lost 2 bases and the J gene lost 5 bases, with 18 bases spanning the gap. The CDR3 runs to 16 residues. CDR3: CASSYPTTGTSETQYF. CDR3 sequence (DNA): TGTGCCAGCAGTTACCCAACGACCGGGACAAGTGAGACCCAGTACTTC.

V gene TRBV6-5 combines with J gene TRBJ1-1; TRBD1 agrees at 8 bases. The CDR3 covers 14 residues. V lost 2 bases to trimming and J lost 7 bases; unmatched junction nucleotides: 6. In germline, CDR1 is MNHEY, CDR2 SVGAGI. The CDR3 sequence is CASSYAGGIIEAFF. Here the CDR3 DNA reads TGTGCCAGCAGTTACGCAGGGGGCATAATTGAAGCTTTCTTT.

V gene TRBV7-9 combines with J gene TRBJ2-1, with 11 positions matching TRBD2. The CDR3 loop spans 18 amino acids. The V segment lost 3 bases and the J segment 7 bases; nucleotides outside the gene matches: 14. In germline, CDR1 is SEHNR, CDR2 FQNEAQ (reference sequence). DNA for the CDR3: TGTGCCAGCAGCTTCGAGGGGAGTAGCGGGAGGGTGGGGAATGAGCAGTTCTTC. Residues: CASSFEGSSGRVGNEQFF.